One and the same sample provided the 10 T cell receptor beta chains below, sequenced in a study of cytomegalovirus exposure and HLA in healthy donors. Amplification used 60 Vbeta primers and 13 Jbeta primers. Data came from immunoSEQ multiplex PCR; TCRdb stores just in-frame clones and leaves some out. The data hold fewer than 150,000 clones, with 75% observed a single time. Source material: PBMCs. These receptor sequences come from a man aged 25-45 years in good health and CMV-seronegative.

This chain's CDR3 is CASSFAAGEQYF. CDR3 nucleotide sequence: TGTGCCAGCAGCTTCGCAGCCGGGGAGCAGTACTTC. This sequence joins TRBV7-2 and TRBJ2-7; D uncertain. Germline CDR1 reads SGHTA; CDR2 reads FQGNSA. This CDR3 spans 12 amino acids. V was clipped by 3 bases and J by 7 bases, with 10 bases between them.

This clone has a single count. The chain combines TRBV7-3 with TRBJ2-3; 14 bases align to TRBD2. Losses at the gene ends were 5 bases for V and 5 bases for J; bases not matched to a gene: 3. This CDR3 is built from 15 residues. Germline CDR1 and CDR2: SGHTA and FQGTGA. CDR3 residues: CASSLGTSGGDTQYF. CDR3 DNA sequence: TGTGCCAGCAGCCTAGGGACTAGCGGGGGAGATACGCAGTATTTT.

The chain has TRBV11-3 and TRBJ1-5; 7 bases fit TRBD1. Trimming at V came to 5 bases and at J to 1 base, leaving 14 bases not matched to a gene. CDR1 is SGHNT and CDR2 is YENEEA in the germline V gene. This CDR3 is built from 18 residues. The CDR3 DNA sequence: TGTGCCAGCAGCGTTCGCCGAGACAGGGCCGTCAGCAATCAGCCCCAGCATTTT. Translating gives CASSVRRDRAVSNQPQHF.

J is TRBJ2-3 and V is TRBV7-9, with 14 bases lining up with TRBD2. J lost 5 bases, V lost 6 bases, and 4 bases had no gene match. CDR1 is SEHNR and CDR2 is FQNEAQ in the germline V gene (reference sequence). The CDR3 covers 15 residues. The CDR3 coding sequence is TGTGCCAGCAGTCGGACTAGCGGGAGGATAGATACGCAGTATTTT. Residues: CASSRTSGRIDTQYF.

V gene TRBV11-2 combines with J gene TRBJ1-2; weak D call: TRBD1 (6 bases). Per the germline V gene, CDR1 is SGHAT and CDR2 is FQNNGV. V was clipped by 2 bases and J by 4 bases, with 14 bases between them. The CDR3 has 15 residues. The chain's CDR3 is CASSLSGGPGYGYTF. The CDR3 nucleotides are TGTGCCAGCAGCTTATCGGGGGGGCCAGGCTATGGCTACACCTTC. Full variable domain (outside the CDR3, taken from reference TRBV11-2 and TRBJ1-2): EAGVAQSPRYKIIEKRQSVAFWCNPISGHATLYWYQQILGQGPKLLIQFQNNGVVDDSQLPKDRFSAERLKGVDSTLKIQPAKLEDSAVYLCASSLSGGPGYGYTFGSGTRLTVV.

This rearrangement joins TRBV2 to TRBJ1-2, with 9 bases aligning to TRBD1. The trim removed 6 bases at V and 8 bases at J, leaving 10 bases unmatched. This CDR3 spans 14 amino acids. Germline CDR1 reads SNHLY; CDR2 reads FYNNEI. The CDR3 DNA reads TGTGCCAGCAGGGACCGGGACAGGGTATTCGGCTACACCTTC. It translates to CASRDRDRVFGYTF.

The chain has TRBV9 and TRBJ1-5; D might be TRBD1 (6 bases). V gave up 3 bases and J gave up 3 bases, with 13 bases separating them. The CDR3 runs to 15 residues. Germline V gene lookup returns CDR1 SGDLS and CDR2 YYNGEE. The CDR3 DNA sequence: TGTGCCAGCAGCGCCGATGGGGGCATCAATCAGCCCCAGCATTTT. It translates to CASSADGGINQPQHF.

This clone was recorded a few times. The chain recombines TRBV5-1 with TRBJ2-5, with 8 bases aligning to TRBD2. The CDR3 extends over 16 amino acids. V lost 4 bases, J lost 1 base, and 9 bases stayed unmatched. CDR1 and CDR2 (germline): SGHRS, YFSETQ. The CDR3, as DNA: TGCGCCAGCAGCCCCTCGGGGGCGGGGGGCCAAGAGACCCAGTACTTC. Translation gives CASSPSGAGGQETQYF.

This chain joins TRBV5-1 and TRBJ2-7, with a tentative D call TRBD2 (5 bases). The CDR3 spans 13 residues. V was trimmed by 5 bases and J by 5 bases, leaving 14 bases between them. Germline-derived CDR1 and CDR2 are SGHRS and YFSETQ. The CDR3 here is CASSPRGPHEQYF. In DNA form, the CDR3 reads TGCGCCAGCAGTCCCCGAGGGCCCCACGAGCAGTACTTC.

This CDR3 is CASSTRGGWKPQHF. CDR3 nucleotide sequence: TGTGCCAGTAGTACCCGGGGAGGGTGGAAGCCCCAGCATTTT. This chain joins TRBV19 and TRBJ1-5, with D unclear. Germline assignment: CDR1 LNHDA and CDR2 SQIVND (reference sequence). The CDR3 has 14 amino acids. V gave up 4 bases and J gave up 8 bases, with 15 bases separating them. Together with reference TRBV19 and TRBJ1-5, the CDR3 gives the full variable domain: DGGITQSPKYLFRKEGQNVTLSCEQNLNHDAMYWYRQDPGQGLRLIYYSQIVNDFQKGDIAEGYSVSREKKESFPLTVTSAQKNPTAFYLCASSTRGGWKPQHFGDGTRLSIL.